This TCR beta chain emerged from a study of shared clonotypes between healthy human individuals. The germline V and J ends were trimmed by 0 bases and 4 bases, with 15 bases remaining between them. The CDR3 spans 15 residues. Germline V gives CDR1 SQVTM, CDR2 ANQGSEA. General study points: Generation probabilities of non-shared clonotypes were lower (relative to those shared by all four donors).

Naive CD8 cells, CD45RO-negative and positively selected for CCR7, excluded terminally differentiated effector memory CD45RA+ cells. Notes on this clone: What it binds is unknown.

TCRdb's copy holds only in-frame clones and misses some; the assay was immunoSEQ multiplex PCR. The profile shows around 2.1 million clones, about 93% of them singletons. The V gene is TRBV29-1, the J gene TRBJ1-1; D remains unclear. The clonotype comes from a man between 18 and 35 years old in good health. Some clones in this sample may be carry-over from other donors' samples. The sequenced material came from naive CD8+ T cells from PBMCs. The CDR3 loop reads CSVEDGWGRSTEAFF. In DNA form, the CDR3 reads TGCAGCGTTGAAGATGGTTGGGGTAGGAGCACTGAAGCTTTCTTT.